This entry describes one T cell receptor (beta chain). The antigen remains unidentified. The CDR3 covers 15 residues. V lost 4 bases and J lost 3; bases outside the gene matches: 5. The sample comes from a study of cytomegalovirus exposure and HLA in healthy donors. Study information: A subsequent analysis reported that the roughly 120 validation repertoires were produced on the same platform that had also been used for the 600 to 700 first-cohort repertoires. Overall study results and limits: Through in vitro validation, three CMV-associated chains were shown to be specific for CMV antigens. There were under 200 TCR beta chains listed as cytomegalovirus-associated.

TCRdb's table, derived via immunoSEQ multiplex PCR, lists solely in-frame clones and lacks some. The sample has about 140,000 clones, approximately 87% seen once; the top ten hold less than 3%. The specimen was PBMCs. The clonotype comes from a man aged 18 to 30 in good health and CMV-seronegative. J is TRBJ2-3 and V is TRBV5-3; 10 positions match TRBD1. TRBV5-3 is annotated as an ORF whose role is uncertain. In nucleotides, the CDR3 is TGTGCCAGAAGCGGAGGGACAGGGGCAACAGATACGCAGTATTTT. Protein product: CARSGGTGATDTQYF.